One T cell receptor beta chain is described in this entry. Only in-frame clones appear in the TCRdb table, and some are missing; sequencing was by immunoSEQ multiplex PCR. The profile covers some 62,000 clones, with roughly 86% appearing a single time and over 4.5% taken by the ten largest. These data come from a study of technical replicates of blood from a handful of donors. Sequences were obtained from PBMCs. The receptor was derived from a human donor in good health. Some clones in this sample may be carry-over from other donors' samples.

The CDR3 DNA is TGCGCCAGCAGCCAGGGACAGAGCTCTGGAAACACCATATATTTT. It encodes CASSQGQSSGNTIYF. The chain carries TRBV4-3 and TRBJ1-3, with TRBD1 matching 7 bases. CDR3 length: 15 residues. The V and J ends lost 3 bases and 0 bases, in that order; junction bases with no gene match: 2. CDR1 and CDR2 (germline): LGHNA, YSLEER.